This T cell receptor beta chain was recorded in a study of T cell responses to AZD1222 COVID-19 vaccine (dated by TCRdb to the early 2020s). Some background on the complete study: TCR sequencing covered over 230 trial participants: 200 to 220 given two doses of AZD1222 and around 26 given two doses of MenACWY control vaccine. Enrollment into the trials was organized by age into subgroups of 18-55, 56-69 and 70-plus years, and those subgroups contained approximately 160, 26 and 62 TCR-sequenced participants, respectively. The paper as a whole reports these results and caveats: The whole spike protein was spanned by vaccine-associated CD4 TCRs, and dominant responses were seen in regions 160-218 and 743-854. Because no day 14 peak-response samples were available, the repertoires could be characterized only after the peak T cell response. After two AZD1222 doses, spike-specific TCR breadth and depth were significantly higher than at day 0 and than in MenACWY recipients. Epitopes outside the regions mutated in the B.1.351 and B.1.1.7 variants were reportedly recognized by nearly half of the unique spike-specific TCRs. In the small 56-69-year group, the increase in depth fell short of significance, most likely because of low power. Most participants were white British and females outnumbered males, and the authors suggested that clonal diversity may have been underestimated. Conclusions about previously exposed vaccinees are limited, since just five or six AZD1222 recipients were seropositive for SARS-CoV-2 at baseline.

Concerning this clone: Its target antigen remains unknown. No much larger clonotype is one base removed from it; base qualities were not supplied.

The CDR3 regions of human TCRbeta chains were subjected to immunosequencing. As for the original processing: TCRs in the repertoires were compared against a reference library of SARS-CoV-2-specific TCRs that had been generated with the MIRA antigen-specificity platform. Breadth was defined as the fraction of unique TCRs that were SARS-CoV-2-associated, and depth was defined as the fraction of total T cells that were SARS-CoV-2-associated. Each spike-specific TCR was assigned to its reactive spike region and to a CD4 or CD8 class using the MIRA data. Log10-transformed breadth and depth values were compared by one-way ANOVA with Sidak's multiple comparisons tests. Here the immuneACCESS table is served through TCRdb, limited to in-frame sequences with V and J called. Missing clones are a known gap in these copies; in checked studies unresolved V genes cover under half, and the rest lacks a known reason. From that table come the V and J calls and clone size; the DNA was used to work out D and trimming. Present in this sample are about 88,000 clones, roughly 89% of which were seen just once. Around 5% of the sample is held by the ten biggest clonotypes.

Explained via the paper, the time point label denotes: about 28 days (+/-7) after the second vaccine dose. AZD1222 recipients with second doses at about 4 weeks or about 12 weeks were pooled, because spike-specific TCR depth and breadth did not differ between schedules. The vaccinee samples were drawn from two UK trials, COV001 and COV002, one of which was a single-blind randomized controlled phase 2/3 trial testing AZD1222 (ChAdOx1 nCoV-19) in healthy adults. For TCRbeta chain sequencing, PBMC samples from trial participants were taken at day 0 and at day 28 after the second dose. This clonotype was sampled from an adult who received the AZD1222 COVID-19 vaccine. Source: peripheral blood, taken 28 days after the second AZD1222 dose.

The bases are TGTGCCAGCTCACCAAGGGACAGCCTCAATGAGCAGTTCTTC. It is translated as CASSPRDSLNEQFF. The V and J segments used are TRBV18 and TRBJ2-1; TRBD1 lines up with 7 middle nucleotides. The CDR1 and CDR2 encoded by the germline V gene are KGHSH and LQKENI. The germline V end is reduced by 2 bases and the J end by 6 bases; junction bases left unmatched: 4. Its CDR3 holds 14 amino acids, cysteine through phenylalanine. The entry retains the CDR3 DNA only, 42 bases that are in frame from base 1.